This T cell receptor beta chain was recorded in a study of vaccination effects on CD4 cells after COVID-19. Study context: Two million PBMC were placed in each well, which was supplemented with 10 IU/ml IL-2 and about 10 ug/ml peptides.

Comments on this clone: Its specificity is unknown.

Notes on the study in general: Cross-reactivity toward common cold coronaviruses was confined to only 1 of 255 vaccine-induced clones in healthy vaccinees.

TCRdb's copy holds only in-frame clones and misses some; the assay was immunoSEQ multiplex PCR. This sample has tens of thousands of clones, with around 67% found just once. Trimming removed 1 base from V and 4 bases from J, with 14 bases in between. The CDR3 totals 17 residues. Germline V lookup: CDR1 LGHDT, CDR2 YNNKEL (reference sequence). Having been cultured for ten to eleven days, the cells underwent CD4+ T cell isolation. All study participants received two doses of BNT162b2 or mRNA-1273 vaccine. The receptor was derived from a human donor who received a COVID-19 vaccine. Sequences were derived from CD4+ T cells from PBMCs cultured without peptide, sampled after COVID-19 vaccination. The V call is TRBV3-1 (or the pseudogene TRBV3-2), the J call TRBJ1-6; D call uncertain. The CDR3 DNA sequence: TGTGCCAGCAGCCAAGGCCCTACCCCTATATATAATTCACCCCTCCACTTT. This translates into CASSQGPTPIYNSPLHF.